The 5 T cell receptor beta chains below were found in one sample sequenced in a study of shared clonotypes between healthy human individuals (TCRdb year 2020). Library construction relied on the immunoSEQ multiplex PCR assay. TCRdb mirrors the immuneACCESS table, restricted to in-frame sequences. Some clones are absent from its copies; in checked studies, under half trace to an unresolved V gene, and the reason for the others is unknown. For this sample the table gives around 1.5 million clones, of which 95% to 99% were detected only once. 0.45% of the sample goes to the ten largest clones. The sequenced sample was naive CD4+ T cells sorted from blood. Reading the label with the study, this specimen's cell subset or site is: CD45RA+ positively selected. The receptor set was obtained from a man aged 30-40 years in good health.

Here the CDR3 DNA reads TGTGCCAGCAGCGTCGGGACGGCCTCCTACAATGAGCAGTTCTTC. This translates into CASSVGTASYNEQFF. This chain connects TRBV9 to TRBJ2-1; tentatively, D is TRBD1 or TRBD2 (5 bases each). The length of the CDR3 is 15 residues. Germline CDR1 and CDR2: SGDLS and YYNGEE. V was pared by 2 bases and J by 0 bases, with 9 bases between.

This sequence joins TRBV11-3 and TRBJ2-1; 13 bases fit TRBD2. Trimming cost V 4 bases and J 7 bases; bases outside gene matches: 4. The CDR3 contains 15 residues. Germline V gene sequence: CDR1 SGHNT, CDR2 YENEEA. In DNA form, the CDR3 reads TGTGCCAGCAGCTCGACTAGCGGGAGGTTTAATGAGCAGTTCTTC. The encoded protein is CASSSTSGRFNEQFF. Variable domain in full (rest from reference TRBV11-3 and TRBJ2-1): EAGVVQSPRYKIIEKKQPVAFWCNPISGHNTLYWYLQNLGQGPELLIRYENEEAVDDSQLPKDRFSAERLKGVDSTLKIQPAELGDSAVYLCASSSTSGRFNEQFFGPGTRLTVL.

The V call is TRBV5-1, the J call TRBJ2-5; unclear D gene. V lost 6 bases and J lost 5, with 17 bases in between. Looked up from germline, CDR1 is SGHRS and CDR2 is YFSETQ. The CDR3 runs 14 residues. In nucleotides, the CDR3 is TGCGCCAGCACCAATTTGCCGGGTCAGGAGACCCAGTACTTC. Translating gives CASTNLPGQETQYF.

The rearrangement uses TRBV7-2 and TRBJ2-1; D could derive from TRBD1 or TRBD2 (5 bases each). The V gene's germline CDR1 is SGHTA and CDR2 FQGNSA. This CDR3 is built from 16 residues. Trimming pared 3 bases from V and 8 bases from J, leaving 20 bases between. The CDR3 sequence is CASSFSGREGQYEQFF. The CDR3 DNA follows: TGTGCCAGCAGCTTTTCGGGACGGGAAGGCCAATATGAGCAGTTCTTC.

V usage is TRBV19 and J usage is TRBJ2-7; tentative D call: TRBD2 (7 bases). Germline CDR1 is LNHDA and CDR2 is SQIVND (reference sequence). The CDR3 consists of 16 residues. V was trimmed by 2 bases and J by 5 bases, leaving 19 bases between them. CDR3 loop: CASSIRGGGSPNEQYF. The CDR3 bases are TGTGCCAGTAGTATACGTGGGGGCGGGAGTCCCAACGAGCAGTACTTC.